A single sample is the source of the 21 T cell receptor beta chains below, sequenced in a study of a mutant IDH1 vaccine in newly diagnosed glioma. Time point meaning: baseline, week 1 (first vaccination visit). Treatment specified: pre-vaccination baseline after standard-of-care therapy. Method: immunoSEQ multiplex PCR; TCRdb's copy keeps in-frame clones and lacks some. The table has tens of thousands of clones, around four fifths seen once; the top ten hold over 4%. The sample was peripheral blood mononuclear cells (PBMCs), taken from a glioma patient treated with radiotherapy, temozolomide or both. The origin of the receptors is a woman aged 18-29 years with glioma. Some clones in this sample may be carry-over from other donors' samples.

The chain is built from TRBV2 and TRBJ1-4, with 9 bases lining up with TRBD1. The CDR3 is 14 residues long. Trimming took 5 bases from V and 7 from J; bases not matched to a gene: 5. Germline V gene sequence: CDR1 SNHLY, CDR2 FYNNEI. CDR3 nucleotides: TGTGCCAGCAGTTGGACAGGGGAGGGTGAAAAACTGTTTTTT. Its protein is CASSWTGEGEKLFF.

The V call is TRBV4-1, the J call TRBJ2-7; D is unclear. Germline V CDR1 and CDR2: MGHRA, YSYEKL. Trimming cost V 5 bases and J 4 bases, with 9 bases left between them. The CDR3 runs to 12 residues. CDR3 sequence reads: CASSSDGYEQYF. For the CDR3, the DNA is TGCGCCAGCAGCTCCGACGGTTACGAGCAGTACTTC.

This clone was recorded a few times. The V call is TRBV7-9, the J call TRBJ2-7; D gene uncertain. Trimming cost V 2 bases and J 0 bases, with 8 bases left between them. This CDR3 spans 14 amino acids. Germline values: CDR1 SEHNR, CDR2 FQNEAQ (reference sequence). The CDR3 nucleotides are TGTGCCAGCAGCTTAAGCGCGGACTCCTACGAGCAGTACTTC. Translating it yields CASSLSADSYEQYF.

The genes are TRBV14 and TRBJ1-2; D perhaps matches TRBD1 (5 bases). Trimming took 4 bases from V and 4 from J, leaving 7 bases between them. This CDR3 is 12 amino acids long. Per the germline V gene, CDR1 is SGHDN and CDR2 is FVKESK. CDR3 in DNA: TGTGCCAGCAGCCCGGGGGGCTATGGCTACACCTTC. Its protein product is CASSPGGYGYTF.

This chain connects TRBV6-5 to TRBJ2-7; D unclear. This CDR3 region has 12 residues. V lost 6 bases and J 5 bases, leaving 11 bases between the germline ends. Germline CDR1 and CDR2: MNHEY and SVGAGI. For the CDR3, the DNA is TGTGCCAGCAGCCCCCAATCCCACGAGCAGTACTTC. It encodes CASSPQSHEQYF.

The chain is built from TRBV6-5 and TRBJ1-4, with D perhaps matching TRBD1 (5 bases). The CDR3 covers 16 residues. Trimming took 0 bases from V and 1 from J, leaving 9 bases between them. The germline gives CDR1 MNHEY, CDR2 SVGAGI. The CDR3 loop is CASSYSPQGTNEKLFF. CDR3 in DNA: TGTGCCAGCAGTTACTCGCCTCAGGGAACTAATGAAAAACTGTTTTTT.

CDR3 sequence: CAWRAVEAFF. The CDR3 DNA follows: TGTGCCTGGAGGGCGGTTGAAGCTTTCTTT. V is TRBV30 and J is TRBJ1-1; D is undetermined. This CDR3 spans 10 amino acids. Germline loops: CDR1 GTSNPN, CDR2 SVGIG (reference sequence). V lost 3 bases and J lost 7, with 6 bases in between.

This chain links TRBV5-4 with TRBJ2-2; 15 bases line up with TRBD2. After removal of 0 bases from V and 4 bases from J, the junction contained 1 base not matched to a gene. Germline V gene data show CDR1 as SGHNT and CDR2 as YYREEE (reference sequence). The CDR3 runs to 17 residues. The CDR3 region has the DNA TGTGCCAGCAGCTTGGCGGGACTAGCGGGGGGCACCGGGGAGCTGTTTTTT. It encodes CASSLAGLAGGTGELFF.

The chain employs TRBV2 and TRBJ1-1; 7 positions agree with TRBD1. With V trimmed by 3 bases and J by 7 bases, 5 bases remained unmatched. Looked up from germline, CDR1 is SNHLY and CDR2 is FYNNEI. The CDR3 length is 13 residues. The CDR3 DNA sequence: TGTGCCAGCAGTGAGACAGGGTGGGATGAAGCTTTCTTT. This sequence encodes CASSETGWDEAFF.

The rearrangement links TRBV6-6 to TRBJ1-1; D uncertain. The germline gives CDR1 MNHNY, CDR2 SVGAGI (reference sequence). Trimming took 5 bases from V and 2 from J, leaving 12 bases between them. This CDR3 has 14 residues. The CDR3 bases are TGTGCCAGCAGTCACCCCGGGCCAAACACTGAAGCTTTCTTT. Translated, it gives CASSHPGPNTEAFF.

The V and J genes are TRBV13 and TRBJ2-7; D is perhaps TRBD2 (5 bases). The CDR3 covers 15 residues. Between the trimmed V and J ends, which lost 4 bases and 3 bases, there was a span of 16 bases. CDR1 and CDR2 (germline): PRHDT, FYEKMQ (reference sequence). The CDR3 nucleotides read TGTGCCAGCAGCTCAGACCACCGGGAACACTACGAGCAGTACTTC. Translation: CASSSDHREHYEQYF.

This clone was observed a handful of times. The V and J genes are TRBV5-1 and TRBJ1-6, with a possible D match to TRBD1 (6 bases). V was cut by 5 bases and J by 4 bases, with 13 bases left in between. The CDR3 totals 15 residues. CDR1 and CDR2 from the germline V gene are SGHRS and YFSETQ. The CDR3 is CASSLTGSYNSPLHF. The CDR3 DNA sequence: TGCGCCAGCAGTTTGACAGGTTCTTATAATTCACCCCTCCACTTT.

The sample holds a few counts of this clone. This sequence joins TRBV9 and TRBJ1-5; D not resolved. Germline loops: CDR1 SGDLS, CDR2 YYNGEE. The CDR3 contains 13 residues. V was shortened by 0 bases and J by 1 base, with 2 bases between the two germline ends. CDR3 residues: CASSVGSNQPQHF. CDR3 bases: TGTGCCAGCAGCGTAGGCAGCAATCAGCCCCAGCATTTT.

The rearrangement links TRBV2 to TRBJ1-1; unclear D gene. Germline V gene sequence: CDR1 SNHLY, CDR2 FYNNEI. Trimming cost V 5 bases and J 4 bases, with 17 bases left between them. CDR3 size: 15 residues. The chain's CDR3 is CASSFRLDLLTEAFF. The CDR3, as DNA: TGTGCCAGCAGTTTCCGATTGGACCTCCTCACTGAAGCTTTCTTT.

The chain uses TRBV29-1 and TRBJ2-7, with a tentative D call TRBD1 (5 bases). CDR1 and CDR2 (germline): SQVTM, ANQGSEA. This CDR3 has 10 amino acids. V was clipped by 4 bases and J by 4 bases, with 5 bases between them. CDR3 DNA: TGCAGCGTTGCAGGGTACGAGCAGTACTTC. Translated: CSVAGYEQYF.

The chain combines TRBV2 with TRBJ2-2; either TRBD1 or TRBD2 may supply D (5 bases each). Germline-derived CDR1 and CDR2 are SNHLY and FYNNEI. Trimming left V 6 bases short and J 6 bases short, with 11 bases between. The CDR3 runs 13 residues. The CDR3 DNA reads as TGTGCCAGCAGGGCTACGGGGCCCGGGGAGCTGTTTTTT. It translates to CASRATGPGELFF.

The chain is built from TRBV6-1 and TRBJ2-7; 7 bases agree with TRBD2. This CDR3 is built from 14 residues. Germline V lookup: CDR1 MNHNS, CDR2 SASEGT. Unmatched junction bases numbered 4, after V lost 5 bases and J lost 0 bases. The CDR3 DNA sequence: TGTGCCAGCAGTAGGGAGGGCTTCTCCTACGAGCAGTACTTC. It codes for CASSREGFSYEQYF.

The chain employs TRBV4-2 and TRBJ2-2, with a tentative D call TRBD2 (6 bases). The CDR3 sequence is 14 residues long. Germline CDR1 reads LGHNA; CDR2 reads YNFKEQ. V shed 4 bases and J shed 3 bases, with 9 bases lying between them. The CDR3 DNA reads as TGTGCCAGCAGCCGTGGAGGGGACACCGGGGAGCTGTTTTTT. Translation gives CASSRGGDTGELFF.

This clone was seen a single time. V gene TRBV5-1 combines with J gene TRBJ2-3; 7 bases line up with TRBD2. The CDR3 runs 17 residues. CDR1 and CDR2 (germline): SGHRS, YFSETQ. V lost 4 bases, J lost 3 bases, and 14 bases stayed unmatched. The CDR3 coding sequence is TGCGCCAGCAGCCTTGGATCGACTAGCCACGTTACAGATACGCAGTATTTT. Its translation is CASSLGSTSHVTDTQYF.

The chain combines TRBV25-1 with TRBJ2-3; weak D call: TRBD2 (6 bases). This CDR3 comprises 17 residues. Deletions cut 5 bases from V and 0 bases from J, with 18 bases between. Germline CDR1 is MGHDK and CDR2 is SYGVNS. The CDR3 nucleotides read TGTGCCAGCAGTTTTTCCCTAGCGCAAAGTAGCACAGATACGCAGTATTTT. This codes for CASSFSLAQSSTDTQYF. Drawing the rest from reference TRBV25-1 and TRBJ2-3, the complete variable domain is EADIYQTPRYLVIGTGKKITLECSQTMGHDKMYWYQQDPGMELHLIHYSYGVNSTEKGDLSSESTVSRIRTEHFPLTLESARPSHTSQYLCASSFSLAQSSTDTQYFGPGTRLTVL.

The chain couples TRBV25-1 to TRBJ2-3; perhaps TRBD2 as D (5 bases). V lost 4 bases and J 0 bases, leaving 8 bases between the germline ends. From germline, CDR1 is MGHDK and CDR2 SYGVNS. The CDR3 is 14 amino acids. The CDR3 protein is CASSAWTSTDTQYF. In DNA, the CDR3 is TGTGCCAGCAGTGCCTGGACTAGCACAGATACGCAGTATTTT.